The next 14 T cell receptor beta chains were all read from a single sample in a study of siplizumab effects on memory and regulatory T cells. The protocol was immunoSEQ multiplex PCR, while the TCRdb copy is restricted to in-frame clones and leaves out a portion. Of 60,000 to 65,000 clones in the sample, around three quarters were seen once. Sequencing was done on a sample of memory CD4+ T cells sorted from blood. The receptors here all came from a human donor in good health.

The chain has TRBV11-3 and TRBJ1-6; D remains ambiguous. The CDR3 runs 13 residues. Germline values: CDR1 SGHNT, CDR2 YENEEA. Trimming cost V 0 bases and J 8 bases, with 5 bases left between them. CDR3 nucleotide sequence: TGTGCCAGCAGCTTAGAAGCAGATTCACCCCTCCACTTT. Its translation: CASSLEADSPLHF.

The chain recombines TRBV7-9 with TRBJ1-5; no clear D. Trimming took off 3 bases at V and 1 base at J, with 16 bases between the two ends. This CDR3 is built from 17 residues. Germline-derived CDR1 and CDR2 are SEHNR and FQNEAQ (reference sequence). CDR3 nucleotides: TGTGCCAGCAGCTTGGGAGACCGAATAGGAAGCAATCAGCCCCAGCATTTT. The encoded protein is CASSLGDRIGSNQPQHF.

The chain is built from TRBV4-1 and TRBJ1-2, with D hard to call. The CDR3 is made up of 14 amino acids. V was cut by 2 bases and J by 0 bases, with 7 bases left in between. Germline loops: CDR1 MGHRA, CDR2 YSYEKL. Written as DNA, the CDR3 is TGCGCCAGCAGCCAACAGAGAGCTAACTATGGCTACACCTTC. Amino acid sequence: CASSQQRANYGYTF.

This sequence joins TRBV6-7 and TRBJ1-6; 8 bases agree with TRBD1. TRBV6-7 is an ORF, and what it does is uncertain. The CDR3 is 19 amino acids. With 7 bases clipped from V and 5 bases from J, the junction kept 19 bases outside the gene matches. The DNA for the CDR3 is TGTGCCAGCACCACCTCGGGACAGGAAAGATGGGGAAATAATTCACCCCTCCACTTT. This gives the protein CASTTSGQERWGNNSPLHF.

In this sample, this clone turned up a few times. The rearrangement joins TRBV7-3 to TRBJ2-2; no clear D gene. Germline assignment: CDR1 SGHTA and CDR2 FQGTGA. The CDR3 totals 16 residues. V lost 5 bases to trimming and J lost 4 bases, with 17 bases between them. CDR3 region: CASSAHSQESTGELFF. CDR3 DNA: TGTGCCAGCAGCGCCCATAGCCAGGAGTCCACCGGGGAGCTGTTTTTT.

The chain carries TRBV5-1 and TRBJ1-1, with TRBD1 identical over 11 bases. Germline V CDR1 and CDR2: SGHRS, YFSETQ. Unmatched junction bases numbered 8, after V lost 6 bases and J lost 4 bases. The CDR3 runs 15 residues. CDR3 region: CASKGTGGDGTEAFF. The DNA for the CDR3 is TGCGCCAGCAAAGGGACAGGGGGAGATGGCACTGAAGCTTTCTTT.

The CDR3 sequence: CASSFGYPTDTQYF. In nucleotides, the CDR3 is TGTGCCAGCAGCTTCGGCTACCCCACAGATACGCAGTATTTT. The rearrangement uses TRBV7-2 and TRBJ2-3; D uncertain. Germline CDR1 and CDR2: SGHTA and FQGNSA. The CDR3 is 14 residues long. Trimming removed 3 bases at V and 2 bases at J, with 9 bases between.

In DNA form, the CDR3 reads TGTGCCAGCAGCCCTCTCGGCCAGGGATTGCTGGGTGAGCAGTTCTTC. Translated, it gives CASSPLGQGLLGEQFF. The V gene is TRBV7-9, the J gene TRBJ2-1, with a tentative D call TRBD1 (5 bases). CDR3 length: 16 residues. Germline CDR1 is SEHNR and CDR2 is FQNEAQ (reference sequence). V gave up 5 bases and J gave up 9 bases, with 23 bases separating them.

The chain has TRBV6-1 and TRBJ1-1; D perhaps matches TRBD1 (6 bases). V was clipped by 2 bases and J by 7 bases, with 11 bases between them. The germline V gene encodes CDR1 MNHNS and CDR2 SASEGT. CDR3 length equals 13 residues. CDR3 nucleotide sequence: TGTGCCAGCAGTGAAAGGGGGGAGGGTGAAGCTTTCTTT. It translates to CASSERGEGEAFF.

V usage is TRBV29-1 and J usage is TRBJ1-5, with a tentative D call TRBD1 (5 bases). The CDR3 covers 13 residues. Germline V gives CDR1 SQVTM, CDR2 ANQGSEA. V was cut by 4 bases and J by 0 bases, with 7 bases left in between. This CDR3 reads CSVARASNQPQHF. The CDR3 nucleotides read TGCAGCGTTGCCAGGGCTAGCAATCAGCCCCAGCATTTT.

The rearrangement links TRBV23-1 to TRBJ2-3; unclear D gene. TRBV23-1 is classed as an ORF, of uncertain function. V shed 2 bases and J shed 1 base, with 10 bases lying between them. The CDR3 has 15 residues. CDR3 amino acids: CASSQRVSGTDTQYF. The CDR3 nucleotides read TGCGCCAGCAGTCAACGTGTCTCGGGCACAGATACGCAGTATTTT.

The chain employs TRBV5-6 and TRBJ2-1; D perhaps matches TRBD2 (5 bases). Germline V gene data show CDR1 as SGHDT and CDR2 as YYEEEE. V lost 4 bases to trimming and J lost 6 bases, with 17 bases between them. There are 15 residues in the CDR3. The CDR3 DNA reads TGTGCCAGCAGCCTTCGGGGAACGACACTCAATGAGCAGTTCTTC. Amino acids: CASSLRGTTLNEQFF.

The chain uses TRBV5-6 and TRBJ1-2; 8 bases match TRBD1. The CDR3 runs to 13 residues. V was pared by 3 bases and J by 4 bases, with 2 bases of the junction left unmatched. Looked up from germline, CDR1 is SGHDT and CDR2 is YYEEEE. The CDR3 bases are TGTGCCAGCAGCTCGACAGGGGTCTATGGCTACACCTTC. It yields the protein CASSSTGVYGYTF.

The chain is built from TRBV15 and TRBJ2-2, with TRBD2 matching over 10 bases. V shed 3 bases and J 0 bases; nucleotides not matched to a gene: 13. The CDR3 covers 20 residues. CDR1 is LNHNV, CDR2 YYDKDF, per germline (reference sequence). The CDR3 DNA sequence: TGTGCCACCAGCAGTTTAAATTGGACTAGCGGAACGACGAACACCGGGGAGCTGTTTTTT. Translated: CATSSLNWTSGTTNTGELFF.